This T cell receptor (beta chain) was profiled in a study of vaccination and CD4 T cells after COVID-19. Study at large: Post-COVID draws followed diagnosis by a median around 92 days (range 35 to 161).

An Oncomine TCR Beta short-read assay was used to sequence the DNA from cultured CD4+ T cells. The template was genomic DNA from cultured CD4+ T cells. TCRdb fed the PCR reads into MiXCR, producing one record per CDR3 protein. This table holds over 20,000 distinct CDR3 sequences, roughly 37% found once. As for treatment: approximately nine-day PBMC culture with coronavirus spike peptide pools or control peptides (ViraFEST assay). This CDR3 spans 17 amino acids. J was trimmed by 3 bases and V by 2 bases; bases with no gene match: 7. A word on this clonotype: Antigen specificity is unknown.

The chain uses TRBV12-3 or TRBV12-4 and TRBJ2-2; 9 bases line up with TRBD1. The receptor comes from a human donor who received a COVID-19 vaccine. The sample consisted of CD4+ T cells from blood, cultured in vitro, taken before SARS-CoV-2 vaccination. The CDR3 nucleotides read TGTGCCAGCAGTTTACCTCTAGGGGACAGGGACACCGGGGAGCTGTTTTTT. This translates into CASSLPLGDRDTGELFF.